Below are 23 T cell receptor beta chains sequenced from a single sample in a study of T cell repertoires in cytomegalovirus infection. One entry per CDR3 protein, called by TCRdb with MiXCR from the reads. The data hold about 130,000 distinct CDR3 sequences, with roughly 9% observed a single time. Sequencing was carried out using PBMCs. The source is a human donor in good health (CMV status not recorded). Some clones in this sample may be carry-over from other donors' samples.

This clonotype has a handful of counts. The chain is built from TRBV29-1 and TRBJ1-1; 7 nucleotides align to TRBD1. Losses at the gene ends were 4 bases for V and 5 bases for J; bases not matched to a gene: 10. Germline V gene lookup returns CDR1 SQVTM and CDR2 ANQGSEA. The CDR3 has 14 amino acids. The CDR3 is CSVGGGRGWTEAFF. CDR3 in DNA: TGCAGCGTTGGAGGGGGCAGGGGTTGGACTGAAGCTTTCTTT.

V usage is TRBV28 and J usage is TRBJ1-1; TRBD1 might be the D (5 bases). V was trimmed by 5 bases and J by 1 base, leaving 20 bases between them. The CDR3 sequence is 17 residues long. CDR1 and CDR2 from the germline V gene are MDHEN and SYDVKM. Here the CDR3 reads CASSPAGMGKENTEAFF. CDR3 in DNA: TGTGCCAGCAGTCCCGCAGGGATGGGTAAGGAGAACACTGAAGCTTTCTTT.

This clonotype appeared many times. V usage is TRBV5-1 and J usage is TRBJ2-2; a weak D match, TRBD1 (5 bases). V lost 7 bases and J 1 base, leaving 11 bases between the germline ends. Germline CDR1 and CDR2: SGHRS and YFSETQ. The CDR3 loop spans 14 amino acids. For the CDR3, the DNA is TGCGCCAGCGAGCCTACAGGGAACACCGGGGAGCTGTTTTTT. Protein sequence: CASEPTGNTGELFF.

The rearrangement joins TRBV9 to TRBJ2-1, with D unclear. This CDR3 is built from 11 residues. Looked up from germline, CDR1 is SGDLS and CDR2 is YYNGEE. V was clipped by 2 bases and J by 9 bases, with 6 bases between them. The CDR3: CASSVGGEQFF. The CDR3 nucleotides read TGTGCCAGCAGCGTCGGCGGTGAGCAGTTCTTC.

This clonotype was observed at least ten times. The chain uses TRBV12-3 or TRBV12-4 and TRBJ2-7; 7 nucleotides align to TRBD2. V lost 6 bases to trimming and J lost 2 bases; unmatched junction nucleotides: 7. This CDR3 has 14 amino acids. The CDR3 nucleotides read TGTGCCAGCAGACCCGGGGGGATCACCTACGAGCAGTACTTC. It yields the protein CASRPGGITYEQYF.

This clonotype was observed at least ten times. The rearrangement links TRBV11-2 to TRBJ1-4; the match to TRBD1 covers 7 bases. The junction had 9 bases not matched to a gene; V was cut back by 6 bases and J by 8 bases. CDR3 length: 14 amino acids. Germline V CDR1 and CDR2: SGHAT, FQNNGV. CDR3 sequence (DNA): TGTGCCAGCAGTTGGGACAGCTGGGGCGAAAAACTGTTTTTT. It specifies CASSWDSWGEKLFF.

Many counts were recorded for this clonotype. The chain combines TRBV4-2 with TRBJ2-3; TRBD2 is a possible D gene (5 bases). Germline lookup yields CDR1 LGHNA and CDR2 YNFKEQ. Trimming cost V 1 base and J 4 bases, with 24 bases left between them. The CDR3 sequence is 19 residues long. CDR3 sequence (DNA): TGTGCCAGCAGCCAAGGTTTATCGGAGGCAGACGGTTCGGCAGATACGCAGTATTTT. Residues: CASSQGLSEADGSADTQYF.

In this sample, this clonotype turned up many times. The chain is built from TRBV9 and TRBJ2-5; possibly TRBD2 for D (5 bases). The CDR3 is 14 amino acids. The V gene's germline CDR1 is SGDLS and CDR2 YYNGEE. V lost 4 bases, J lost 0 bases, and 10 bases lay in between. Written as DNA, the CDR3 is TGTGCCAGCAGCCCGTCGGGAAACCAAGAGACCCAGTACTTC. This gives the protein CASSPSGNQETQYF.

This clonotype occurred many times. The V call is TRBV7-9, the J call TRBJ1-2; TRBD1 is a possible D gene (5 bases). The CDR3 totals 19 residues. Trimming cost V 1 base and J 9 bases, with 30 bases left between them. Germline V lookup: CDR1 SEHNR, CDR2 FQNEAQ (reference sequence). The CDR3: CASSLDLTLSRAAAHSYTF. CDR3 nucleotides: TGTGCCAGCAGCTTAGATTTGACCCTTTCCAGGGCCGCCGCCCATAGCTACACCTTC.

This clonotype was seen at least ten times. The rearrangement links TRBV7-2 to TRBJ1-1; D perhaps matches TRBD1 (5 bases). Trimming pared 5 bases from V and 6 bases from J, leaving 16 bases between. Germline V CDR1 and CDR2: SGHTA, FQGNSA. This CDR3 contains 14 residues. CDR3: CASSAGLGWAEAFF. The CDR3 nucleotides are TGTGCCAGCAGCGCAGGGCTGGGGTGGGCTGAAGCTTTCTTT.

This clonotype has only a few counts. The V and J genes are TRBV7-6 and TRBJ1-1; tentative D call: TRBD1 (5 bases). The CDR3 has 14 amino acids. V lost 3 bases and J lost 1, with 9 bases in between. Germline CDR1 is SGHVS and CDR2 is FNYEAQ. As DNA, the CDR3 is TGTGCCAGCAGCTTTATCCAGGGGAACACTGAAGCTTTCTTT. Translating it yields CASSFIQGNTEAFF.

This clonotype was picked up many times. This chain links TRBV20-1 with TRBJ2-5, with D possibly matching TRBD2 (7 bases). The CDR3 length is 16 residues. Germline assignment: CDR1 DFQATT and CDR2 SNEGSKA (reference sequence). V lost 3 bases, J lost 2 bases, and 19 bases lay in between. The CDR3 sequence is CSASPLGRGPQETQYF. Written as DNA, the CDR3 is TGCAGTGCTAGCCCCCTGGGGCGGGGGCCTCAAGAGACCCAGTACTTC.

This clonotype was counted many times. The gene calls are TRBV12-3 or TRBV12-4 and TRBJ2-1, with 11 bases fitting TRBD2. The length of the CDR3 is 15 residues. Trimming cost V 6 bases and J 7 bases; bases outside gene matches: 8. The CDR3 DNA reads TGTGCCAGCAGACGTAGCGGGAGGGCGTGGAATGAGCAGTTCTTC. This codes for CASRRSGRAWNEQFF.

At least ten counts were recorded for this clonotype. V gene TRBV7-2 combines with J gene TRBJ1-5; TRBD1 agrees at 11 bases. Trimming cost V 4 bases and J 11 bases; bases outside gene matches: 4. The CDR3 length is 13 residues. CDR1 is SGHTA and CDR2 is FQGNSA in the germline V gene. This CDR3 is CASSSGQGGTQHF. As DNA, the CDR3 is TGTGCCAGCAGCTCGGGACAGGGGGGAACCCAGCATTTT.

The CDR3 region is CASSIEILSVYSNQPQHF. The CDR3 region has the DNA TGTGCCAGTAGTATAGAGATTCTCAGCGTTTATAGCAATCAGCCCCAGCATTTT. The chain links TRBV19 to TRBJ1-5, with D unclear. Trimming stripped 0 bases from V and 0 bases from J, with 15 bases between. The CDR3 length is 18 residues. Germline CDR1 and CDR2: LNHDA and SQIVND (reference sequence).

This clonotype was detected only a few times. The rearrangement uses TRBV20-1 and TRBJ2-7, with 9 bases fitting TRBD1. This CDR3 spans 15 amino acids. The V segment lost 3 bases and the J segment 1 base; nucleotides outside the gene matches: 7. Germline CDR1 and CDR2: DFQATT and SNEGSKA (reference sequence). CDR3 protein: CSARPPGQGSYEQYF. As DNA, the CDR3 is TGCAGTGCTAGGCCCCCGGGACAGGGATCCTACGAGCAGTACTTC.

This clonotype was seen repeatedly, ten times or more. The V gene is TRBV7-2, the J gene TRBJ1-1; D is unclear. Germline V gene data show CDR1 as SGHTA and CDR2 as FQGNSA. Trimming removed 1 base at V and 0 bases at J, with 6 bases between. This CDR3 has 14 amino acids. This CDR3 reads CASSLVALNTEAFF. CDR3 DNA sequence: TGTGCCAGCAGCTTAGTGGCATTGAACACTGAAGCTTTCTTT.

This clonotype has at least ten counts. The chain combines TRBV25-1 with TRBJ1-5; weak D call: TRBD1 (5 bases). This CDR3 spans 15 amino acids. Trimming removed 2 bases at V and 5 bases at J, with 13 bases between. CDR1 and CDR2 from the germline V gene are MGHDK and SYGVNS. CDR3 in DNA: TGTGCCAGCAGTGAAACTCGGCAGGGTCATCAGCCCCAGCATTTT. Its translation: CASSETRQGHQPQHF.

This clonotype has ten or more counts. CDR3 DNA sequence: TGTGCCAGCAGCCCAGGCCCTGACAGGTTTTCCTACGAGCAGTACTTC. This gives the protein CASSPGPDRFSYEQYF. The rearrangement links TRBV7-2 to TRBJ2-7; a weak D match, TRBD1 (6 bases). The germline V gene encodes CDR1 SGHTA and CDR2 FQGNSA. The V gene lost 5 bases and the J gene lost 1 base, with 18 bases spanning the gap. The CDR3 extends over 16 amino acids. Supplemented by reference TRBV7-2 and TRBJ2-7, the full variable domain reads GAGVSQSPSNKVTEKGKDVELRCDPISGHTALYWYRQSLGQGLEFLIYFQGNSAPDKSGLPSDRFSAERTGGSVSTLTIQRTQQEDSAVYLCASSPGPDRFSYEQYFGPGTRLTVT.

The chain carries TRBV3-1 and TRBJ1-1; 7 positions match TRBD1. V lost 4 bases to trimming and J lost 1 base; unmatched junction nucleotides: 6. The germline V gene encodes CDR1 LGHDT and CDR2 YNNKEL (reference sequence). The CDR3 has 15 residues. DNA of the CDR3: TGTGCCAGCAGCCCCTCAGACAGGGCGAACACTGAAGCTTTCTTT. It translates to CASSPSDRANTEAFF.

This clonotype came up many times. The chain employs TRBV6-6 and TRBJ1-2; perhaps TRBD1 as D (5 bases). Trimming shortened V by 5 bases and J by 0 bases, and 7 bases separated the two germline ends. CDR1 MNHNY and CDR2 SVGAGI come from the germline V gene (reference sequence). The CDR3 is 13 residues long. The CDR3 coding sequence is TGTGCCAGCAGTCGACAGACTAACTATGGCTACACCTTC. Protein: CASSRQTNYGYTF.

The DNA for the CDR3 is TGTGCCAGCAGTATGGGCCGCGGGGTCGAGCAGTACTTC. It yields the protein CASSMGRGVEQYF. The chain combines TRBV6-8 with TRBJ2-7; TRBD2 might be the D (6 bases). Germline CDR1 and CDR2: MNHGY and SAAAGT. Trimming took off 5 bases at V and 6 bases at J, with 14 bases between the two ends. The CDR3 is made up of 13 amino acids.

The chain combines TRBV7-8 with TRBJ1-5; 9 bases align to TRBD1. The CDR3 has 14 amino acids. The J segment lost 5 bases and the V segment lost 5 bases, leaving 4 bases of the junction unmatched. Germline CDR1 reads SGHVS; CDR2 reads FQNEAQ. DNA of the CDR3: TGTGCCAGCAGCCCTACAGGGGGCCATCAGCCCCAGCATTTT. Residues: CASSPTGGHQPQHF. The complete variable domain, with remaining parts taken from reference TRBV7-8 and TRBJ1-5, reads GAGVSQSPRYKVAKRGQDVALRCDPISGHVSLFWYQQALGQGPEFLTYFQNEAQLDKSGLPSDRFFAERPEGSVSTLKIQRTQQEDSAVYLCASSPTGGHQPQHFGDGTRLSIL.